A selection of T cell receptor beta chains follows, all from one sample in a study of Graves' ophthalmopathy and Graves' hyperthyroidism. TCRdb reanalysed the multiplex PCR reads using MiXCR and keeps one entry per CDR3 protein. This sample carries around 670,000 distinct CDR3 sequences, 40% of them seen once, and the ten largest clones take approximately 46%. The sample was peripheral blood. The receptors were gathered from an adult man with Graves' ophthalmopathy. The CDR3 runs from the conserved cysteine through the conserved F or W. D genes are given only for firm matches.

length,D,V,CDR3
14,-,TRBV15,CATSRDLWGQPQHF
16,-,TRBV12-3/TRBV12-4,CASGLVLGEGPYEQYF
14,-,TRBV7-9,CASSFRAMGTEAFF
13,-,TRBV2,CASTPDAADTQYF
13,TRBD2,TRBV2,CASQLAATYEQYF
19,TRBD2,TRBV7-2,CASSQDLPSGGSGANVLTF
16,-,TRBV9,CASSVGAEGPDYGHTF
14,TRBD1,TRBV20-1,CSAGRDRVNSPLHF
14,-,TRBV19,CARHPRPNTGELFF
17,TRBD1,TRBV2,CASAYLDRGGANEKLFF
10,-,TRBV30,CAWSAGPAFF
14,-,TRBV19,CASSIGSGITEAFF
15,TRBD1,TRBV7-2,CASSSGQWNTGELFF
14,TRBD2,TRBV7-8,CASSLDSGSPEQYF
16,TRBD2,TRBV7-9,CASSQDFSGSSYEQYF
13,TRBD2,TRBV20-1,CSVHGGGLYEQYF
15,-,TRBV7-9,CASSLGQTSNYGYTF
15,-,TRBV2,CASSKRISGANVLTF
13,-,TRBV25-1,CAWSGTFNSPLHF
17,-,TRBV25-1,CASRTQARTDNTGELFF
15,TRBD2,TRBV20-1,CSAISGRARADTQYF
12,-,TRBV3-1,CASSQDGAKQYF